These 19 T cell receptor beta chains share one sample of origin, sequenced in a study of cytomegalovirus exposure and HLA in healthy donors. The PCR ran on 60 Vbeta and 13 Jbeta primers. Some clones are missing from TCRdb's copy, which holds only in-frame ones; the method was immunoSEQ multiplex PCR. The repertoire holds more than 100,000 clones, with 80% as singletons. Sequencing input: PBMCs. The receptor set was obtained from a man between 35 and 55 years old in good health and CMV-seronegative.

This clone was seen a single time. This rearrangement joins TRBV5-4 to TRBJ2-3, with TRBD1 identical over 8 bases. CDR3 length equals 14 residues. The V and J ends lost 1 base and 3 bases, in that order; junction bases with no gene match: 1. Germline loops: CDR1 SGHNT, CDR2 YYREEE (reference sequence). The CDR3 bases are TGTGCCAGCAGCTTGCGGACAGGGACAGATACGCAGTATTTT. It translates to CASSLRTGTDTQYF.

The chain recombines TRBV7-6 with TRBJ1-1; TRBD1 is a possible D gene (5 bases). Trimming cost V 2 bases and J 0 bases, with 10 bases left between them. CDR1 SGHVS and CDR2 FNYEAQ come from the germline V gene. There are 15 residues in the CDR3. The CDR3: CASSLQPDMNTEAFF. The CDR3 DNA reads as TGTGCCAGCAGCTTACAGCCGGACATGAACACTGAAGCTTTCTTT.

The J gene is TRBJ2-1, the V gene TRBV28; D is perhaps TRBD2 (5 bases). Trimming shortened V by 6 bases and J by 5 bases, and 23 bases separated the two germline ends. The CDR3 length is 17 residues. Germline V CDR1 and CDR2: MDHEN, SYDVKM. CDR3 DNA sequence: TGTGCCAGCAGGCCCTCTAGTGGGAGTGCTCTCAACAATGAGCAGTTCTTC. This codes for CASRPSSGSALNNEQFF.

The V gene is TRBV28, the J gene TRBJ2-7; TRBD2 matches at 10 bases. The trim removed 8 bases at V and 4 bases at J, leaving 8 bases unmatched. The CDR3 length is 14 residues. The germline CDR1 and CDR2 sequences are MDHEN and SYDVKM. CDR3 in DNA: TGTGCCAGCGCGCAAGCGGGAGGGCCTTACGAGCAGTACTTC. The encoded protein is CASAQAGGPYEQYF.

This clone was recorded a few times. The rearrangement uses TRBV4-2 and TRBJ1-4; 11 bases are a match to TRBD1. Germline CDR1 and CDR2: LGHNA and YNFKEQ. This CDR3 is 17 amino acids long. The V and J ends lost 4 bases and 8 bases, in that order; junction bases with no gene match: 12. The DNA for the CDR3 is TGTGCCAGCAGCCCATTACCCCCGGGACAGGGGGGCGAAAAACTGTTTTTT. This codes for CASSPLPPGQGGEKLFF.

On this clone: The sample contains more than one DNA sequence encoding this CDR3. V gene TRBV2 combines with J gene TRBJ1-5; 7 bases map to TRBD1. The CDR3 is 14 residues long. J gave up 2 bases and V 5 bases, and 3 bases lay outside the gene matches. Germline V CDR1 and CDR2: SNHLY, FYNNEI. CDR3 DNA: TGTGCCAGCAGTCCCGACAGGGGCAATCAGCCCCAGCATTTT. Protein product: CASSPDRGNQPQHF.

V and J are TRBV2 and TRBJ2-7, with D hard to call. V was pared by 6 bases and J by 6 bases, with 9 bases between. CDR1 is SNHLY, CDR2 FYNNEI, per germline. The CDR3 is 11 amino acids. The CDR3 here is CASSVEIEQYF. The DNA of the CDR3 is TGTGCCAGCAGCGTAGAAATCGAGCAGTACTTC.

J is TRBJ1-5 and V is TRBV11-2; D not resolved. Germline assignment: CDR1 SGHAT and CDR2 FQNNGV. Deletions cut 3 bases from V and 7 bases from J, with 10 bases between. CDR3 length equals 13 residues. The CDR3 is CASSFSGGQPQHF. As DNA, the CDR3 is TGTGCCAGCAGCTTCTCAGGAGGGCAGCCCCAGCATTTT.

The chain recombines TRBV25-1 with TRBJ2-3; 8 bases match TRBD1. The germline CDR1 and CDR2 sequences are MGHDK and SYGVNS. V lost 3 bases to trimming and J lost 4 bases; unmatched junction nucleotides: 6. This CDR3 contains 15 residues. CDR3 DNA: TGTGCCAGCAGTGACGTGGACAGGGTAGCAGATACGCAGTATTTT. Amino acid sequence: CASSDVDRVADTQYF.

This clone showed up just once. CDR3 region: CASSPRRSGGVETQYF. CDR3 DNA: TGTGCCAGCAGTCCGAGGCGCAGCGGGGGGGTGGAGACCCAGTACTTC. The V gene is TRBV6-6, the J gene TRBJ2-5; TRBD2 matches at 10 bases. The germline gives CDR1 MNHNY, CDR2 SVGAGI (reference sequence). The CDR3 sequence is 16 residues long. V lost 5 bases and J lost 5; bases outside the gene matches: 11.

The V call is TRBV28, the J call TRBJ2-7; a possible D gene is TRBD2 (5 bases). The CDR3 runs to 15 residues. Germline CDR1 reads MDHEN; CDR2 reads SYDVKM. The V end lost 6 bases, the J end lost 2 bases, and 17 bases lay between the germline ends. This CDR3 reads CASSPPGLNAYEQYF. Here the CDR3 DNA reads TGTGCCAGCAGCCCCCCGGGATTAAATGCCTACGAGCAGTACTTC.

Regarding this clone: Other DNA variants within this sample encode the same CDR3. The chain has TRBV5-1 and TRBJ2-7; 12 bases line up with TRBD1. CDR3 length equals 14 residues. CDR1 is SGHRS, CDR2 YFSETQ, per germline. Germline trimming cut 4 bases from V and 5 bases from J; bases unmatched to any gene: 4. CDR3 nucleotides: TGCGCCAGCAGCCCGGGGACAGGGGGCGACGAGCAGTACTTC. As protein: CASSPGTGGDEQYF. The whole variable domain, remainder taken from reference TRBV5-1 and TRBJ2-7, is KAGVTQTPRYLIKTRGQQVTLSCSPISGHRSVSWYQQTPGQGLQFLFEYFSETQRNKGNFPGRFSGRQFSNSRSEMNVSTLELGDSALYLCASSPGTGGDEQYFGPGTRLTVT.

The chain uses TRBV7-2 and TRBJ2-3; 7 bases align to TRBD2. CDR3 size: 15 residues. CDR1 SGHTA and CDR2 FQGNSA come from the germline V gene. The ends lost 6 bases at V and 0 bases at J; junction bases unmatched: 6. In DNA, the CDR3 is TGTGCCAGCAGGACGAGCGGGGCAAGCACAGATACGCAGTATTTT. It is translated as CASRTSGASTDTQYF.

This chain joins TRBV15 and TRBJ2-1; 11 bases line up with TRBD2. CDR3 size: 20 residues. Germline V gene sequence: CDR1 LNHNV, CDR2 YYDKDF (reference sequence). J gave up 4 bases and V 1 base, and 15 bases lay outside the gene matches. This CDR3 reads CATSRGEGLAGGVIYNEQFF. CDR3 in DNA: TGTGCCACCAGCAGAGGCGAAGGACTAGCGGGTGGAGTGATTTACAATGAGCAGTTCTTC.

The rearrangement links TRBV11-2 to TRBJ2-2, with a possible D match to TRBD2 (5 bases). Germline CDR1 SGHAT, CDR2 FQNNGV. The CDR3 extends over 16 amino acids. V was pared by 5 bases and J by 5 bases, with 18 bases between. CDR3 bases: TGTGCCAGCAGCCCATCGTGGGGAGTGGGGACCGGGGAGCTGTTTTTT. Its translation is CASSPSWGVGTGELFF.

The rearrangement links TRBV30 to TRBJ1-5; no firm D call. V lost 3 bases and J lost 3, with 12 bases in between. This CDR3 is 14 amino acids long. Germline values: CDR1 GTSNPN, CDR2 SVGIG (reference sequence). DNA for the CDR3: TGTGCCTGGAGCGCCTCCAGTTTCAATCAGCCCCAGCATTTT. Residues: CAWSASSFNQPQHF.

This clone was counted between two and nine times. V and J are TRBV6-1 and TRBJ2-3; TRBD1 matches at 9 bases. This CDR3 comprises 15 residues. Germline V lookup: CDR1 MNHNS, CDR2 SASEGT. V shed 6 bases and J 3 bases; nucleotides not matched to a gene: 7. The CDR3: CASSQGQGRTDTQYF. CDR3 nucleotides: TGTGCCAGCAGCCAAGGACAGGGGAGGACAGATACGCAGTATTTT.

V usage is TRBV9 and J usage is TRBJ2-7, with 7 positions matching TRBD2. Per the germline V gene, CDR1 is SGDLS and CDR2 is YYNGEE. The CDR3 length is 18 residues. The ends lost 0 bases at V and 1 base at J; junction bases unmatched: 13. CDR3 residues: CASSVDEAVAGTSYEQYF. The CDR3, as DNA: TGTGCCAGCAGCGTAGATGAGGCGGTAGCGGGCACATCCTACGAGCAGTACTTC. The variable domain in full, with the rest retrieved from reference TRBV9 and TRBJ2-7, is DSGVTQTPKHLITATGQRVTLRCSPRSGDLSVYWYQQSLDQGLQFLIQYYNGEERAKGNILERFSAQQFPDLHSELNLSSLELGDSALYFCASSVDEAVAGTSYEQYFGPGTRLTVT.

The rearrangement joins TRBV5-7 to TRBJ2-1, with a possible D match to TRBD2 (6 bases). TRBV5-7 is marked as an open reading frame, function uncertain. V was trimmed by 4 bases and J by 8 bases, leaving 16 bases between them. This CDR3 region has 14 residues. The CDR3 DNA is TGTGCCAGCAGCCCTAGGAGGGTGGGCGATGAGCAGTTCTTC. Encoded protein: CASSPRRVGDEQFF.